Listed here are 32 T cell receptor beta chains from one sample, sequenced in a study of T cell changes during pregnancy in multiple sclerosis (dated by TCRdb to 2018 to 2020). Library preparation used the immunoSEQ multiplex PCR assay. The table was pulled from immuneACCESS by TCRdb, which kept in-frame rearrangements only. Such tables lose some clones; where checked, under half of the loss comes from unresolved V genes, and the rest has no known cause. Recorded for this sample are tens of thousands of clones; 92% of them occurred a single time. Of the sample, 2.5% to 3% is held by the ten largest clones. The source material was peripheral blood, sampled in the second trimester of pregnancy. Source of these receptors: a female donor in good health, enrolled as a control in a pregnancy study.

The CDR3 loop reads CASSLWTGQQNEQFF. CDR3 bases: TGTGCCAGCAGCTTATGGACAGGGCAACAGAATGAGCAGTTCTTC. The chain carries TRBV7-3 and TRBJ2-1, with 8 bases fitting TRBD1. The germline V gene encodes CDR1 SGHTA and CDR2 FQGTGA. The CDR3 extends over 15 amino acids. J lost 7 bases, V lost 2 bases, and 7 bases had no gene match.

The CDR3 protein is CASSRTSDYEQYF. The CDR3 DNA follows: TGTGCCAGCAGTCGGACTAGCGACTACGAGCAGTACTTC. This chain uses TRBV27 with TRBJ2-7; TRBD2 matches 9 bases. This CDR3 region has 13 residues. The germline gives CDR1 MNHEY, CDR2 SMNVEV (reference sequence). Unmatched junction bases numbered 2, after V lost 5 bases and J lost 3 bases.

The chain carries TRBV28 and TRBJ1-2; a weak D match, TRBD1 (5 bases). V was clipped by 2 bases and J by 5 bases, with 9 bases between them. The germline gives CDR1 MDHEN, CDR2 SYDVKM. This CDR3 has 13 residues. The CDR3 DNA is TGTGCCAGCAGTTTAGGCACAGGATATGGCTACACCTTC. It is translated as CASSLGTGYGYTF.

This clone was observed once. V is TRBV5-6 and J is TRBJ2-5, with 16 bases fitting TRBD2. Per the germline V gene, CDR1 is SGHDT and CDR2 is YYEEEE. The junction had 9 bases not matched to a gene; V was cut back by 4 bases and J by 0 bases. CDR3 length equals 19 residues. CDR3 residues: CASSPRPGLAGGYQETQYF. In nucleotides, the CDR3 is TGTGCCAGCAGCCCACGGCCGGGACTAGCGGGGGGGTACCAAGAGACCCAGTACTTC.

This sequence joins TRBV7-9 and TRBJ2-2; D ambiguous. Germline CDR1 SEHNR, CDR2 FQNEAQ (reference sequence). CDR3 size: 13 residues. The V end was cut by 5 bases, the J end by 3 bases, with 7 bases between. This chain's CDR3 is CASSRQDTGELFF. CDR3 DNA: TGTGCCAGCAGCCGACAAGACACCGGGGAGCTGTTTTTT.

This chain links TRBV5-4 with TRBJ2-1; 9 bases map to TRBD2. Germline V CDR1 and CDR2: SGHNT, YYREEE (reference sequence). CDR3 length: 13 residues. With V trimmed by 3 bases and J by 7 bases, 2 bases remained unmatched. CDR3 amino acids: CASSSSGENEQFF. In DNA form, the CDR3 reads TGTGCCAGCAGCTCTAGCGGGGAAAATGAGCAGTTCTTC.

V and J are TRBV7-6 and TRBJ2-5; D may be TRBD2 (5 bases). Germline V gene data show CDR1 as SGHVS and CDR2 as FNYEAQ. This CDR3 is 14 amino acids long. V lost 3 bases and J 2 bases, leaving 10 bases between the germline ends. The CDR3 reads CASSFSSGQETQYF. The CDR3 nucleotides read TGTGCCAGCAGCTTCTCGAGCGGACAAGAGACCCAGTACTTC.

V and J are TRBV15 and TRBJ2-4; maybe TRBD2 (6 bases). Deletions cut 9 bases from V and 11 bases from J, with 20 bases between. Germline V gene lookup returns CDR1 LNHNV and CDR2 YYDKDF (reference sequence). This CDR3 is built from 13 residues. Here the CDR3 reads CATEDTLRRVQYF. CDR3 coding DNA: TGTGCCACGGAGGACACCCTCAGGAGGGTTCAGTACTTC.

Points on this clone: The same CDR3 arises from other DNA sequences in this sample as well. This rearrangement joins TRBV29-1 to TRBJ2-5, with unresolved D. V lost 7 bases and J 0 bases, leaving 6 bases between the germline ends. The germline gives CDR1 SQVTM, CDR2 ANQGSEA. The CDR3 length is 11 residues. The CDR3, as DNA: TGCAGCGGGCTGTACCAAGAGACCCAGTACTTC. It specifies CSGLYQETQYF.

V gene TRBV27 combines with J gene TRBJ2-3; the match to TRBD2 covers 9 bases. Trimming removed 4 bases from V and 3 bases from J; junction bases left unmatched: 5. The CDR3 is made up of 15 amino acids. Looked up from germline, CDR1 is MNHEY and CDR2 is SMNVEV (reference sequence). The CDR3 protein is CASSSSGRMTDTQYF. CDR3 nucleotide sequence: TGTGCCAGCAGTTCCAGCGGGAGGATGACAGATACGCAGTATTTT.

V usage is TRBV6-5 and J usage is TRBJ1-1, with D tentatively TRBD1 (6 bases). V dropped 3 bases and J dropped 1 base, with 12 bases sitting between them. The CDR3 covers 15 residues. Germline V gene sequence: CDR1 MNHEY, CDR2 SVGAGI. The CDR3 here is CASSYFSRGNTEAFF. In DNA, the CDR3 is TGTGCCAGCAGTTATTTTAGCAGGGGGAACACTGAAGCTTTCTTT.

The chain is built from TRBV19 and TRBJ2-7, with 7 positions matching TRBD1. CDR1 LNHDA and CDR2 SQIVND come from the germline V gene (reference sequence). V was pared by 5 bases and J by 1 base, with 5 bases of the junction left unmatched. The CDR3 sequence is 14 residues long. The CDR3 DNA reads TGTGCCAGTAGTGGACAGGCACAATCCTACGAGCAGTACTTC. Protein: CASSGQAQSYEQYF.

The J gene is TRBJ2-1, the V gene TRBV7-9; D is undetermined. This CDR3 contains 14 residues. Germline V gives CDR1 SEHNR, CDR2 FQNEAQ (reference sequence). V lost 5 bases and J 10 bases, leaving 18 bases between the germline ends. CDR3 amino acids: CASSGPKRGREQFF. As DNA, the CDR3 is TGTGCCAGCAGCGGCCCTAAACGAGGTAGAGAGCAGTTCTTC. The full variable domain, rest sourced from reference TRBV7-9 and TRBJ2-1, is DTGVSQNPRHKITKRGQNVTFRCDPISEHNRLYWYRQTLGQGPEFLTYFQNEAQLEKSRLLSDRFSAERPKGSFSTLEIQRTEQGDSAMYLCASSGPKRGREQFFGPGTRLTVL.

This chain joins TRBV18 and TRBJ2-5, with TRBD2 as a possible D gene (5 bases). V lost 0 bases and J 5 bases, leaving 13 bases between the germline ends. The germline V gene encodes CDR1 KGHSH and CDR2 LQKENI. The CDR3 is made up of 15 amino acids. In nucleotides, the CDR3 is TGTGCCAGCTCACCACCGGGGAGCGTTAGGGAGACCCAGTACTTC. It codes for CASSPPGSVRETQYF.

The V and J genes are TRBV5-4 and TRBJ1-4, with 8 bases aligning to TRBD1. Trimming cost V 1 base and J 7 bases; bases outside gene matches: 3. Germline lookup yields CDR1 SGHNT and CDR2 YYREEE (reference sequence). CDR3 length equals 14 residues. Written as DNA, the CDR3 is TGTGCCAGCAGCTTGCAGGGGGCGGTTGAAAAACTGTTTTTT. Translated: CASSLQGAVEKLFF.

The gene calls are TRBV30 and TRBJ2-3, with D tentatively TRBD2 (6 bases). CDR3 length: 16 amino acids. The V gene's germline CDR1 is GTSNPN and CDR2 SVGIG (reference sequence). V was cut by 1 base and J by 2 bases, with 16 bases left in between. The CDR3 DNA follows: TGTGCCTGGAGTGCCTCCGGAGGGTTCTCCACAGATACGCAGTATTTT. This translates into CAWSASGGFSTDTQYF.

J is TRBJ1-6 and V is TRBV25-1; D possibly corresponds to TRBD1 (6 bases). The CDR3 runs 16 residues. V was shortened by 3 bases and J by 7 bases, with 16 bases between the two germline ends. The germline V gene encodes CDR1 MGHDK and CDR2 SYGVNS. The CDR3: CASSDAITGRNSPLHF. CDR3 sequence (DNA): TGTGCCAGCAGTGACGCCATCACAGGGCGCAATTCACCCCTCCACTTT.

The chain combines TRBV18 with TRBJ2-1, with D tentatively TRBD2 (5 bases). Germline assignment: CDR1 KGHSH and CDR2 LQKENI. Between the trimmed V and J ends, which lost 3 bases and 6 bases, there was a span of 12 bases. The CDR3 extends over 14 amino acids. This CDR3 is CASSPSIAINEQFF. The CDR3 region has the DNA TGTGCCAGCTCACCGTCTATAGCGATCAATGAGCAGTTCTTC.

The chain links TRBV7-2 to TRBJ2-2, with 12 nucleotides matching TRBD2. The V and J ends lost 5 bases and 7 bases, in that order; junction bases with no gene match: 8. CDR1 and CDR2 from the germline V gene are SGHTA and FQGNSA. This CDR3 is 16 amino acids long. This CDR3 reads CASSLLAGGAYGELFF. The CDR3 DNA sequence: TGTGCCAGCAGCCTCCTAGCGGGGGGGGCCTACGGGGAGCTGTTTTTT.

The V gene is TRBV30, the J gene TRBJ1-1; 7 nucleotides agree with TRBD1. Trimming at V came to 8 bases and at J to 1 base, leaving 10 bases not matched to a gene. Germline-derived CDR1 and CDR2 are GTSNPN and SVGIG (reference sequence). The CDR3 consists of 14 residues. CDR3 loop: CAHRRSGGNTEAFF. For the CDR3, the DNA is TGTGCCCACAGGAGGTCAGGGGGGAACACTGAAGCTTTCTTT.

This sequence joins TRBV2 and TRBJ2-1; 10 bases match TRBD2. Germline V gives CDR1 SNHLY, CDR2 FYNNEI. This CDR3 has 15 residues. The V and J ends lost 6 bases and 7 bases, in that order; junction bases with no gene match: 9. For the CDR3, the DNA is TGTGCCAGCAGCCCAAGAGCGGGAGGGTGGAATGAGCAGTTCTTC. This codes for CASSPRAGGWNEQFF.

The chain couples TRBV27 to TRBJ2-3; D is perhaps TRBD2 (5 bases). Trimming took 5 bases from V and 3 from J, leaving 15 bases between them. The CDR3 contains 15 residues. Germline CDR1 reads MNHEY; CDR2 reads SMNVEV (reference sequence). CDR3 bases: TGTGCCAGCAGTCGGGAAGAGATGGGAACAGATACGCAGTATTTT. This gives the protein CASSREEMGTDTQYF.

The J gene is TRBJ1-1, the V gene TRBV5-1; no reliable D call. Germline V gene sequence: CDR1 SGHRS, CDR2 YFSETQ. Trimming took 0 bases from V and 1 from J, leaving 10 bases between them. This CDR3 has 15 amino acids. CDR3 residues: CASSLGAYGNTEAFF. CDR3 sequence (DNA): TGCGCCAGCAGCTTGGGTGCCTATGGGAACACTGAAGCTTTCTTT.

CDR3 in amino acids: CASSWGTSRYYEQYF. As DNA, the CDR3 is TGCGCCAGCAGCTGGGGGACTAGCCGTTACTACGAGCAGTACTTC. This rearrangement joins TRBV5-1 to TRBJ2-7, with 9 bases identical to TRBD2. Germline values: CDR1 SGHRS, CDR2 YFSETQ. Trimming cost V 3 bases and J 3 bases; bases outside gene matches: 7. This CDR3 has 15 amino acids.

The V gene is TRBV6-5, the J gene TRBJ2-7; D is perhaps TRBD2 (6 bases). The CDR3 length is 15 residues. The germline V gene has CDR1 MNHEY and CDR2 SVGAGI. Between the trimmed V and J ends, which lost 0 bases and 2 bases, there was a span of 11 bases. The DNA of the CDR3 is TGTGCCAGCAGTTACTCCGTGGGACTTGCCTACGAGCAGTACTTC. Protein: CASSYSVGLAYEQYF.

The CDR3 DNA reads TGTGCCAGCAGCTGGGGGGTCACTAGCGGGGGGGCCACCGGGGAGCTGTTTTTT. It specifies CASSWGVTSGGATGELFF. This chain joins TRBV7-3 and TRBJ2-2; 13 nucleotides align to TRBD2. The germline V gene encodes CDR1 SGHTA and CDR2 FQGTGA. The CDR3 has 18 amino acids. Trimming removed 4 bases from V and 4 bases from J; junction bases left unmatched: 9.

The gene calls are TRBV27 and TRBJ2-5, with 13 bases fitting TRBD2. With V trimmed by 5 bases and J by 5 bases, 8 bases remained unmatched. The CDR3 sequence is 16 residues long. The germline CDR1 and CDR2 sequences are MNHEY and SMNVEV (reference sequence). The CDR3 here is CASSTTLAGGRETQYF. Written as DNA, the CDR3 is TGTGCCAGCAGTACAACACTAGCGGGAGGGCGGGAGACCCAGTACTTC.

The chain recombines TRBV27 with TRBJ2-3; D remains unclear. Germline V gene data show CDR1 as MNHEY and CDR2 as SMNVEV (reference sequence). Trimming shortened V by 5 bases and J by 11 bases, and 32 bases separated the two germline ends. The CDR3 contains 18 residues. CDR3 protein: CASSPIYSAGVRAVEQYF. For the CDR3, the DNA is TGTGCCAGCAGTCCCATTTATTCGGCCGGAGTGCGTGCTGTCGAGCAGTATTTT.

The J gene is TRBJ2-3, the V gene TRBV7-2, with 7 bases lining up with TRBD1. The V gene end was trimmed by 8 bases and the J gene end by 4 bases; junction bases not matched to a gene: 12. CDR1 and CDR2 from the germline V gene are SGHTA and FQGNSA. This CDR3 has 15 residues. The CDR3 bases are TGTGCCAGCGGCCCAGGGGGAAGGTTGTCAGATACGCAGTATTTT. This encodes CASGPGGRLSDTQYF.

Of note for this clone: The sample carries other DNA sequences with the same CDR3. V is TRBV5-6 and J is TRBJ2-7; TRBD2 agrees at 9 bases. This CDR3 region has 14 residues. Germline CDR1 and CDR2: SGHDT and YYEEEE. The J segment lost 4 bases and the V segment lost 1 base, leaving 3 bases of the junction unmatched. Here the CDR3 reads CASSLLGLAYEQYF. Here the CDR3 DNA reads TGTGCCAGCAGCTTGTTGGGACTAGCTTACGAGCAGTACTTC.

The chain links TRBV30 to TRBJ2-2; 7 nucleotides match TRBD1. CDR3 length: 15 amino acids. The ends lost 5 bases at V and 1 base at J; junction bases unmatched: 7. The germline CDR1 and CDR2 sequences are GTSNPN and SVGIG (reference sequence). This CDR3 is CAWGRGQLNTGELFF. The CDR3 DNA sequence: TGTGCCTGGGGAAGGGGACAGCTGAACACCGGGGAGCTGTTTTTT. Using reference TRBV30 and TRBJ2-2 for the parts outside the CDR3, the full variable domain is SQTIHQWPATLVQPVGSPLSLECTVEGTSNPNLYWYRQAAGRGLQLLFYSVGIGQISSEVPQNLSASRPQDRQFILSSKKLLLSDSGFYLCAWGRGQLNTGELFFGEGSRLTVL.

The table lists this clone with a count of one. The rearrangement links TRBV2 to TRBJ2-7; D not resolved. V dropped 6 bases and J dropped 2 bases, with 14 bases sitting between them. The CDR3 is made up of 14 amino acids. Per the germline V gene, CDR1 is SNHLY and CDR2 is FYNNEI. The CDR3 protein is CASRSRGGPYEQYF. The CDR3 bases are TGTGCCAGCAGGTCCCGTGGCGGCCCCTACGAGCAGTACTTC.